These 9 T cell receptor beta chains were all obtained from the same sample, sequenced in a study of T cells in Graves' hyperthyroidism and ophthalmopathy. It was RNA transcripts that yielded the amplified TCR beta CDR3 regions. Initially, a first-round RT-PCR of the TCR CDR3 employed the HTBI primer set. Via MiXCR, TCRdb re-called the multiplex PCR reads, giving one row per CDR3 protein. The data show hundreds of thousands of distinct CDR3 sequences, with less than 20% seen just once and approximately 50% held by the top ten. What was sequenced was blood. All receptors derive from a man aged 40-55 years with Graves' ophthalmopathy.

This clonotype was counted at least ten times. The genes are TRBV18 and TRBJ1-4, with 11 positions matching TRBD1. Germline CDR1 reads KGHSH; CDR2 reads LQKENI. The CDR3 contains 16 residues. V dropped 6 bases and J dropped 5; count of bases not matched to a gene: 8. The CDR3 nucleotides are TGTGCCAGCTCCCAACTGAGGACAGGGGGCAATGAAAAACTGTTTTTT. This sequence encodes CASSQLRTGGNEKLFF.

The chain couples TRBV6-5 to TRBJ2-7; D gene unclear. Deletions cut 4 bases from V and 6 bases from J, with 19 bases between. Germline V gene sequence: CDR1 MNHEY, CDR2 SVGAGI. This CDR3 has 15 amino acids. The CDR3 loop reads CASSSPGPEVTEQYF. The DNA for the CDR3 is TGTGCCAGCAGTTCGCCCGGGCCCGAGGTTACCGAGCAGTACTTC.

This chain connects TRBV6-1 to TRBJ2-1; 7 nucleotides line up with TRBD1. The germline CDR1 and CDR2 sequences are MNHNS and SASEGT. J gave up 6 bases and V 6 bases, and 8 bases lay outside the gene matches. The CDR3 contains 14 residues. The chain's CDR3 is CASSPRGLGNEQFF. The CDR3 region has the DNA TGTGCCAGCAGCCCAAGGGGGCTGGGCAATGAGCAGTTCTTC.

J is TRBJ1-3 and V is TRBV5-1; D call uncertain. This CDR3 contains 14 residues. Trimming removed 0 bases at V and 0 bases at J, with 4 bases between. From germline, CDR1 is SGHRS and CDR2 YFSETQ. CDR3 sequence: CASSLDNSGNTIYF. As DNA, the CDR3 is TGCGCCAGCAGCTTGGATAACTCTGGAAACACCATATATTTT.

The chain employs TRBV3-1 and TRBJ2-7; 8 bases line up with TRBD1. Unmatched junction bases numbered 11, after V lost 0 bases and J lost 7 bases. From germline, CDR1 is LGHDT and CDR2 YNNKEL (reference sequence). CDR3 length: 16 amino acids. CDR3: CASSQEGRQGRREQYF. The CDR3 DNA is TGTGCCAGCAGCCAAGAGGGACGACAGGGGAGGAGGGAGCAGTACTTC.

In regard to this clonotype: A much larger clone differs by one base, so this may be a read error. This chain connects TRBV7-9 to TRBJ2-3, with a possible D match to TRBD1 (6 bases). Per germline, CDR1 SEHNR and CDR2 FQNEAQ (reference sequence). The CDR3 consists of 12 residues. CDR3 sequence: CTVEGDTDTQYF. The CDR3 DNA sequence: TGTACCGTCGAGGGGGACACAGATACGCAGTATTTT. The whole variable domain, filled in from reference TRBV7-9 and TRBJ2-3, reads DTGVSQNPRHKITKRGQNVTFRCDPISEHNRLYWYRQTLGQGPEFLTYFQNEAQLEKSRLLSDRFSAERPKGSFSTLEIQRTEQGDSAMYLCTVEGDTDTQYFGPGTRLTVL.

This sequence joins TRBV12-3 or TRBV12-4 and TRBJ1-2; 7 bases align to TRBD1. This CDR3 spans 13 amino acids. The J segment lost 6 bases and the V segment lost 6 bases, leaving 7 bases of the junction unmatched. The CDR3: CASSVTGDHGYTF. DNA for the CDR3: TGTGCCAGCAGCGTAACAGGGGATCATGGCTACACCTTC.

This clonotype turned up a few times. V usage is TRBV5-1 and J usage is TRBJ2-4; 10 bases line up with TRBD2. V lost 6 bases and J lost 3; bases outside the gene matches: 12. In germline, CDR1 is SGHRS, CDR2 YFSETQ. This CDR3 comprises 17 residues. The CDR3 DNA follows: TGCGCCAGCATCCTAAACGCCGCTAGCGGGGGCAAAAACATTCAGTACTTC. It encodes CASILNAASGGKNIQYF.

This sequence joins TRBV20-1 and TRBJ2-7, with 8 positions matching TRBD1. In germline, CDR1 is DFQATT, CDR2 SNEGSKA (reference sequence). V gave up 5 bases and J gave up 2 bases; unmatched junction bases: 5. The CDR3 sequence is 13 residues long. CDR3 loop: CSARTGSPYEQYF. CDR3 bases: TGCAGTGCTCGGACAGGGTCCCCCTACGAGCAGTACTTC.